This T cell receptor beta chain was sequenced for a study of cytomegalovirus exposure and HLA in healthy donors. For the study at large: Approximately 180 million T cells yielded roughly 120 million unique TCR beta sequences in earlier analysis. Study outcomes and limitations: The listing of about 150 TCR beta chains classed them as cytomegalovirus-associated. Later on, analysis showed that most CMV-associated TCR beta chains appeared to be HLA-restricted. Earlier analysis looked at TCR beta V segments, and most were productive about 90% or about 30% of the time.

CDR1 and CDR2 (germline): MDHEN, SYDVKM. CDR3 length equals 15 residues. V was pared by 5 bases and J by 0 bases, with 5 bases of the junction left unmatched. Note on this clone: Its antigen is not identified.

PCR primers comprised 60 Vbeta and 13 Jbeta primers. The repertoire was sequenced with immunoSEQ multiplex PCR; TCRdb's copy has only in-frame clones and lacks some. This table has around 200,000 clones, about 80% appearing once. This clonotype was sampled from a man aged 18 to 35 in good health and CMV-seronegative. The J gene is TRBJ1-2, the V gene TRBV28, with 8 nucleotides matching TRBD1. Material for sequencing was PBMCs. This chain's CDR3 is CASSGGQAANYGYTF. The CDR3 DNA follows: TGTGCCAGCAGTGGGGGACAGGCTGCTAACTATGGCTACACCTTC.